This entry features one T cell receptor (beta chain) sequence. What it binds is unknown. The data were taken from a study of T cell responses to AZD1222 COVID-19 vaccine. As for the study in general: Second-dose recipients at about 4 or about 12 weeks were treated as one pooled group. Study-wide results and limits: Spike-specific TCR breadth and depth both grew after two AZD1222 doses. At study baseline, merely about 6 AZD1222 recipients were seropositive.

Germline V gives CDR1 SGHAT, CDR2 FQNNGV. Trimming left V 5 bases short and J 0 bases short, with 19 bases between. This CDR3 has 17 amino acids. Only in-frame clones appear in the TCRdb table, and some are missing; sequencing was by immunoSEQ multiplex PCR. Counted here are approximately 90,000 clones, around 90% occurring once; the ten biggest clones make up approximately 9.1%. V usage is TRBV11-2 and J usage is TRBJ1-2; perhaps TRBD1 as D (6 bases). The material was peripheral blood, obtained on day 0 of AZD1222 vaccination. The source is an adult in good health. CDR3 DNA sequence: TGTGCCAGCAGCCTAAGACAGGTCCAAGCCTCTAACTATGGCTACACCTTC. Protein: CASSLRQVQASNYGYTF.